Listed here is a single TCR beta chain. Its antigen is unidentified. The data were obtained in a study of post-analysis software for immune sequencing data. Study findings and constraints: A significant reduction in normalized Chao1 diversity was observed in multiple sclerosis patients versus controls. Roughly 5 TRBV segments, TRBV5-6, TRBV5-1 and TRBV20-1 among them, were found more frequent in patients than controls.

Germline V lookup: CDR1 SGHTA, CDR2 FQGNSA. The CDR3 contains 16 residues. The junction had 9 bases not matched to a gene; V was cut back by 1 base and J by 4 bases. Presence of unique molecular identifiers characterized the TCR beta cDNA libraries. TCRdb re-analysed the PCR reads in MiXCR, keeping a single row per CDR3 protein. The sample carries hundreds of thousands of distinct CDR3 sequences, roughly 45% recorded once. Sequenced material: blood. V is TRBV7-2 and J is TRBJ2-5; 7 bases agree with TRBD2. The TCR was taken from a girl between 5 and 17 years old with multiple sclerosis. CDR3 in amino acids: CASSLEGGGVRETQYF. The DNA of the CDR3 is TGTGCCAGCAGCTTAGAGGGCGGGGGAGTCAGAGAGACCCAGTACTTC. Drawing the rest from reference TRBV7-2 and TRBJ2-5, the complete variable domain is GAGVSQSPSNKVTEKGKDVELRCDPISGHTALYWYRQSLGQGLEFLIYFQGNSAPDKSGLPSDRFSAERTGGSVSTLTIQRTQQEDSAVYLCASSLEGGGVRETQYFGPGTRLLVL.